The 3 T cell receptor beta chains below come from one sample, sequenced in a study of blood T cell repertoires in COVID-19 (dated by TCRdb to 2020 to 2021). The method behind the library was the immunoSEQ multiplex PCR assay. As stored in TCRdb, this immuneACCESS dataset retains in-frame rearrangements with V and J assigned. A fraction of the clones does not appear; measured against another copy, unresolved V genes explain less than half of the discrepancy, and the remainder lacks a known reason. The sample yields around 120,000 clones; around three quarters were counted once. 4% of the sample goes to the ten largest clones. Material: peripheral blood. All receptors come from a woman over 75 with acute or convalescent COVID-19.

This chain links TRBV6-2 or TRBV6-3 with TRBJ1-2; D uncertain. CDR1 is MNHEY, CDR2 SVGEGT, per germline. The ends were cut back, 2 bases at V and 4 bases at J, with 11 bases in the middle. This CDR3 contains 14 residues. The CDR3 nucleotides are TGTGCCAGCAGTTACGGTAGACAAGCCTATGGCTACACCTTC. The encoded protein is CASSYGRQAYGYTF.

This chain uses TRBV28 with TRBJ1-2; D is unclear. The germline V gene has CDR1 MDHEN and CDR2 SYDVKM. Trimming took 2 bases from V and 5 from J, leaving 15 bases between them. The CDR3 runs to 15 residues. CDR3 in amino acids: CASSLGVSGRYGYTF. CDR3 bases: TGTGCCAGCAGTTTAGGGGTCAGCGGGCGTTATGGCTACACCTTC.

The CDR3: CASSPWDSNEKLFF. CDR3 bases: TGTGCCAGCTCACCATGGGACTCTAATGAAAAACTGTTTTTT. The chain is built from TRBV18 and TRBJ1-4; possibly TRBD1 for D (5 bases). CDR1 and CDR2 from the germline V gene are KGHSH and LQKENI. The CDR3 is made up of 14 amino acids. The germline V and J ends were trimmed by 2 bases and 3 bases, with 7 bases remaining between them.